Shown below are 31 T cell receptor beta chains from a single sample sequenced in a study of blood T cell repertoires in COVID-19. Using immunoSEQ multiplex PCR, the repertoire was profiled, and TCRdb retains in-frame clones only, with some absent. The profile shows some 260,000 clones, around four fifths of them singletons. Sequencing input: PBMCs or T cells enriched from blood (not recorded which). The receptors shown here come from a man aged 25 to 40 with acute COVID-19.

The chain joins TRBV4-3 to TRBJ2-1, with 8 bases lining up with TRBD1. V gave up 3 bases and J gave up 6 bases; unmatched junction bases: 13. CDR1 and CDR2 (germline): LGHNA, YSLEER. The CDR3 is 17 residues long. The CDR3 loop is CASSHVTPGQEVNEQFF. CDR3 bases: TGCGCCAGCAGCCATGTTACCCCGGGACAGGAGGTCAATGAGCAGTTCTTC.

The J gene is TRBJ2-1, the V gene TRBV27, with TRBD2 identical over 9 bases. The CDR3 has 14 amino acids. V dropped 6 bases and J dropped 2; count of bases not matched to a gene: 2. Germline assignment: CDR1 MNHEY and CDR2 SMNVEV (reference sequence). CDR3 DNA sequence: TGTGCCAGCAGCTTAGCGGGGGCCTACAATGAGCAGTTCTTC. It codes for CASSLAGAYNEQFF.

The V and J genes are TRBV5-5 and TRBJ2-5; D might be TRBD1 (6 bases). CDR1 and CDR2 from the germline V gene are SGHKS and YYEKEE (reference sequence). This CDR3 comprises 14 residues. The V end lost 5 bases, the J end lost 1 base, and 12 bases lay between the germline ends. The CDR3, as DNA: TGTGCCAGCAGACGTACAGGGACCCAAGAGACCCAGTACTTC. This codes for CASRRTGTQETQYF. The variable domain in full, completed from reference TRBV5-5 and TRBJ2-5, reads DAGVTQSPTHLIKTRGQQVTLRCSPISGHKSVSWYQQVLGQGPQFIFQYYEKEERGRGNFPDRFSARQFPNYSSELNVNALLLGDSALYLCASRRTGTQETQYFGPGTRLLVL.

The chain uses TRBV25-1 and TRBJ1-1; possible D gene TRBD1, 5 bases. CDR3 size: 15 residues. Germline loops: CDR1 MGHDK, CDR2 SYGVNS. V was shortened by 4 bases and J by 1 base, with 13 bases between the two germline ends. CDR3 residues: CASSVVGGANTEAFF. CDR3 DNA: TGTGCCAGCAGTGTCGTTGGTGGGGCGAACACTGAAGCTTTCTTT.

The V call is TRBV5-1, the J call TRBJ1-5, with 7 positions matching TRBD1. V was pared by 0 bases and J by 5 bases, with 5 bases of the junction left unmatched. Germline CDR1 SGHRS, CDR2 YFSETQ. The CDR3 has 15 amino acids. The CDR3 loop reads CASSLGDRADQPQHF. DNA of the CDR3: TGCGCCAGCAGCTTGGGGGACAGAGCTGATCAGCCCCAGCATTTT.

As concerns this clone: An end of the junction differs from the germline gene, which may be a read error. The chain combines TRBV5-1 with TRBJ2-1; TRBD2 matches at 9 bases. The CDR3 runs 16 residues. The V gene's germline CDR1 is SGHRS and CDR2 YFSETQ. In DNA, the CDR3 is TGTGCCAGCAGCTTGGGTAGCGGGAGAATCGACAATGAGCAGTTCTTC. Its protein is CASSLGSGRIDNEQFF.

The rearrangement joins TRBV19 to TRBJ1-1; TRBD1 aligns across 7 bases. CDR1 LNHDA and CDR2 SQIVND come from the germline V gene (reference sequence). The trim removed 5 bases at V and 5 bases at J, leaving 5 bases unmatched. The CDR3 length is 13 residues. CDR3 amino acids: CASSVNRGTEAFF. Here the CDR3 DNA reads TGTGCCAGTAGTGTCAACAGGGGAACTGAAGCTTTCTTT.

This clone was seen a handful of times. CDR3 bases: TGTGCCAGTAGTAGGGGCTCACGACAGGGAAATTCACCCCTCCACTTT. Protein: CASSRGSRQGNSPLHF. The chain is built from TRBV19 and TRBJ1-6; 7 bases fit TRBD1. V lost 4 bases and J lost 7; bases outside the gene matches: 10. The length of the CDR3 is 16 residues. Per germline, CDR1 LNHDA and CDR2 SQIVND (reference sequence). Complete variable domain (other parts from reference TRBV19 and TRBJ1-6): DGGITQSPKYLFRKEGQNVTLSCEQNLNHDAMYWYRQDPGQGLRLIYYSQIVNDFQKGDIAEGYSVSREKKESFPLTVTSAQKNPTAFYLCASSRGSRQGNSPLHFGNGTRLTVT.

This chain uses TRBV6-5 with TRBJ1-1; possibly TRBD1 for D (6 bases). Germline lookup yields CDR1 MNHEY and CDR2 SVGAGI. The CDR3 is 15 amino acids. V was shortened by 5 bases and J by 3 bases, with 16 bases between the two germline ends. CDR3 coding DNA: TGTGCCAGCAGTCTAAATGGGGGCGATTACACTGAAGCTTTCTTT. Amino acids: CASSLNGGDYTEAFF.

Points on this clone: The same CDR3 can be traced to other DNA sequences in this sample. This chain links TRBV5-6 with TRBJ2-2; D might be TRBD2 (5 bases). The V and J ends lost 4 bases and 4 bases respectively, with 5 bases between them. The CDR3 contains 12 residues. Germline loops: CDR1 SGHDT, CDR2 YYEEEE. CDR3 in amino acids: CASSLATGELFF. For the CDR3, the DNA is TGTGCCAGCAGCCTAGCCACCGGGGAGCTGTTTTTT.

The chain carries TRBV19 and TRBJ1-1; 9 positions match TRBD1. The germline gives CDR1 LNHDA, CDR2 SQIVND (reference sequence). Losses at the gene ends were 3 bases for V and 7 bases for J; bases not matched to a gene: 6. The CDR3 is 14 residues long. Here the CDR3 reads CASSMGTGLIEAFF. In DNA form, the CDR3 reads TGTGCCAGTAGTATGGGGACAGGGTTGATTGAAGCTTTCTTT.

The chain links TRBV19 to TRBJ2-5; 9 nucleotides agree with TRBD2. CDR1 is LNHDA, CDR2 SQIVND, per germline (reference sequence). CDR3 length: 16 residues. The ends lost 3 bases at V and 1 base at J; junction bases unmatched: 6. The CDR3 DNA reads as TGTGCCAGTAGTATCACAGCGGGGGGCCCCCAAGAGACCCAGTACTTC. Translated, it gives CASSITAGGPQETQYF.

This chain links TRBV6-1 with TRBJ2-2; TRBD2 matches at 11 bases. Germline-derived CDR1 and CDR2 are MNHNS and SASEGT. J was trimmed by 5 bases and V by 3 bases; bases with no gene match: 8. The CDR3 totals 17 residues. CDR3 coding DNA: TGTGCCAGCAGTGACACTAGCGGGGGCGTAGGGACCGGGGAGCTGTTTTTT. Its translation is CASSDTSGGVGTGELFF.

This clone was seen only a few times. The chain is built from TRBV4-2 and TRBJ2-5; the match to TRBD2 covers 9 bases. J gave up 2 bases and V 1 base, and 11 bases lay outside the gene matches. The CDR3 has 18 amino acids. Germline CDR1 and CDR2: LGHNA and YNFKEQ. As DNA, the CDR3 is TGTGCCAGCAGCCAAGGTGGCACAATAGCGGGGGTACAAGAGACCCAGTACTTC. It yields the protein CASSQGGTIAGVQETQYF.

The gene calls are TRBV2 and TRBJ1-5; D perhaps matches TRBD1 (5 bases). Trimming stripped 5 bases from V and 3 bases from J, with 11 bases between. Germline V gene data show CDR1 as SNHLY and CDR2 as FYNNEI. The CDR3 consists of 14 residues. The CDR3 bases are TGTGCCAGCAGTTCTGACAGCCTCAATCAGCCCCAGCATTTT. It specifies CASSSDSLNQPQHF.

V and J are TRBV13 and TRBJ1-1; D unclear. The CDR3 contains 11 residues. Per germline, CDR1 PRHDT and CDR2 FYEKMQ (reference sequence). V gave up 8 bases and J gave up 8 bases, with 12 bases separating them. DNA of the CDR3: TGTGCCAGCGGCCACGGGGAGGAAGCTTTCTTT. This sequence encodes CASGHGEEAFF.

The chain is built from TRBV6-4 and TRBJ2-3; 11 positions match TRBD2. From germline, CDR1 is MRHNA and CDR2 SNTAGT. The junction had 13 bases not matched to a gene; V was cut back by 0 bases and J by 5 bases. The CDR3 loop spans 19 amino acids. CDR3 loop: CASSDSVIAGGAQVDTQYF. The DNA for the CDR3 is TGTGCCAGCAGTGACTCCGTTATAGCGGGAGGGGCACAAGTAGATACGCAGTATTTT.

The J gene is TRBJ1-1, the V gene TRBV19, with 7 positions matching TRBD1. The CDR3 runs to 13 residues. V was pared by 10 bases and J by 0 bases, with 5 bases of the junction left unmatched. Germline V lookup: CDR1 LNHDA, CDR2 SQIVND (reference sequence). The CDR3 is CATHRGLNTEAFF. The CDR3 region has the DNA TGTGCCACCCACAGGGGATTGAACACTGAAGCTTTCTTT.

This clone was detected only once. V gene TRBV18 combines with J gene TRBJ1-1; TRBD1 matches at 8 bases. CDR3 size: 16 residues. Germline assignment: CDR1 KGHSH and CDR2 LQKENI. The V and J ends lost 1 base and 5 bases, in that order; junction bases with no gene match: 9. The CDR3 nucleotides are TGTGCCAGCTCACCACTGCAGGGGGCGCGGGGGACTGAAGCTTTCTTT. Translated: CASSPLQGARGTEAFF.

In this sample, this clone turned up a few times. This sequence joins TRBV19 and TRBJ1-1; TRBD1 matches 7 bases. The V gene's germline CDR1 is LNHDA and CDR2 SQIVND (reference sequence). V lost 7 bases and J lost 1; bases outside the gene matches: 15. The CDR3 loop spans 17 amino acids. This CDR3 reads CASTPFRDSKSNTEAFF. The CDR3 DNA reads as TGTGCCAGTACCCCCTTCCGGGACAGCAAATCGAACACTGAAGCTTTCTTT.

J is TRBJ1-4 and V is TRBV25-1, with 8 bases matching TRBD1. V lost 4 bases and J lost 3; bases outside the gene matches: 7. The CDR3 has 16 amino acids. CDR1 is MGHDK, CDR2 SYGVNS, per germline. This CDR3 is CASSAQGAGANEKLFF. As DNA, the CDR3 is TGTGCCAGCAGTGCGCAGGGGGCAGGGGCTAATGAAAAACTGTTTTTT.

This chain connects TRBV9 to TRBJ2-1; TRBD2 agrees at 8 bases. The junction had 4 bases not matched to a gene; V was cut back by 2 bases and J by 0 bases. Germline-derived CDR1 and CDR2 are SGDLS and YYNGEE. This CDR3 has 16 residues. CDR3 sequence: CASSVLSGDSYNEQFF. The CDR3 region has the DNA TGTGCCAGCAGCGTCCTTAGCGGGGACTCCTACAATGAGCAGTTCTTC.

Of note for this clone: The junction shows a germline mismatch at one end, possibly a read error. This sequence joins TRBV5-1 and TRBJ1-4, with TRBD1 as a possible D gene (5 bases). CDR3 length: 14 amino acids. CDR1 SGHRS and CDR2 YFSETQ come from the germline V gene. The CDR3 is CASSFQGLNEKLFF. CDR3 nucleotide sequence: TGTGCCAGCAGCTTTCAGGGTTTGAATGAAAAACTGTTTTTT.

The CDR3 region is CASRPPTGLRGYTF. The CDR3 nucleotides read TGTGCCAGCAGGCCCCCTACAGGGTTGCGGGGCTACACCTTC. The gene calls are TRBV27 and TRBJ1-2; TRBD1 is a possible D gene (6 bases). CDR1 and CDR2 from the germline V gene are MNHEY and SMNVEV (reference sequence). The CDR3 spans 14 residues. V was cut by 6 bases and J by 8 bases, with 19 bases left in between.

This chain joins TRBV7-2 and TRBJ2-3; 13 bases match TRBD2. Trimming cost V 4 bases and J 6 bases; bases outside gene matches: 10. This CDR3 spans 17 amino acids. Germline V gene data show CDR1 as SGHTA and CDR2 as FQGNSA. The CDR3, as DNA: TGTGCCAGCAGCTCCACTGGACTAGCGGGGGCCCACGATACGCAGTATTTT. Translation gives CASSSTGLAGAHDTQYF. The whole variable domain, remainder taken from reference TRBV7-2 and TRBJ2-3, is GAGVSQSPSNKVTEKGKDVELRCDPISGHTALYWYRQSLGQGLEFLIYFQGNSAPDKSGLPSDRFSAERTGGSVSTLTIQRTQQEDSAVYLCASSSTGLAGAHDTQYFGPGTRLTVL.

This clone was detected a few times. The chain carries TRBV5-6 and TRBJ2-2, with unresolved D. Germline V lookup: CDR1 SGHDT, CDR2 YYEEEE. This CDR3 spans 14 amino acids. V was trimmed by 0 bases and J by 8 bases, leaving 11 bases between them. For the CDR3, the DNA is TGTGCCAGCAGCTTGGTCTCCCGTAGTGGGGAGCTGTTTTTT. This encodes CASSLVSRSGELFF.

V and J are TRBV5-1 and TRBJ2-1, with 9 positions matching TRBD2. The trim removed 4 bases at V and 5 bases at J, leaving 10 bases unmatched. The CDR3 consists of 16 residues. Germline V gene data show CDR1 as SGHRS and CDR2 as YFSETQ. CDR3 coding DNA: TGCGCCAGCAGCGCCGCCTCTAGCGGGGTAGACAATGAGCAGTTCTTC. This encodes CASSAASSGVDNEQFF.

The CDR3 DNA sequence: TGTGCCAGCAGTCTAACAGGGGGGATTGTTGAAGCTTTCTTT. Residues: CASSLTGGIVEAFF. V is TRBV7-9 and J is TRBJ1-1; 8 bases agree with TRBD1. CDR1 SEHNR and CDR2 FQNEAQ come from the germline V gene (reference sequence). V dropped 6 bases and J dropped 7; count of bases not matched to a gene: 10. This CDR3 spans 14 amino acids.

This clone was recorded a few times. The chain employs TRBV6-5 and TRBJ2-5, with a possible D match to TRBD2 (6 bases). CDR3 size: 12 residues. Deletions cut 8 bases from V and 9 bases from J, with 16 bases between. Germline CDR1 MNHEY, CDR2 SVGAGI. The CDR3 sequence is CASRDSWLAQYF. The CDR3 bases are TGTGCCAGCCGGGACTCATGGTTGGCCCAGTACTTC.

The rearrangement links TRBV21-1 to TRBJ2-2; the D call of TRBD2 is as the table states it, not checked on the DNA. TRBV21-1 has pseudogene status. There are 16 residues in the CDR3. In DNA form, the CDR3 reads TGTGCCAGCAGCAAAGGGATAGCGGCGAACACCGGGGAGCTGTTTTTT. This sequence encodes CASSKGIAANTGELFF.

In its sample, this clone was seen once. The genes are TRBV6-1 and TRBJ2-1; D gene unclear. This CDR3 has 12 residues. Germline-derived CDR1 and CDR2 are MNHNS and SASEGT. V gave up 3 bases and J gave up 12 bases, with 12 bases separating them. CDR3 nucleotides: TGTGCCAGCAGTGACCATCCGGGTGGGCAGTTCTTC. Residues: CASSDHPGGQFF.